The sequence of this T cell receptor (beta chain) was determined in a study of response to subunit inactivated influenza vaccine (dated by TCRdb to 2017 to 2018). In terms of the full investigation: To follow how T cells responded to a trivalent subunit inactivated influenza vaccine, the researchers relied on deep quantitative profiling of the T cell receptor repertoire. What the work shows at the level of the full study, not this receptor alone: The authors suggested that each seasonal influenza vaccination may recruit only a limited number of new T cells.

Compared with germline, V lacks 0 bases and J lacks 2 bases; bases without a gene match: 5. Taken from the germline V gene, the CDR1 and CDR2 loops are LGHNA and YSLEER. The CDR3 holds 17 amino acids from the cysteine to the phenylalanine. Of the read, only the CDR3 DNA is kept; its 51 bases are in frame from base 1. This clonotype occurred many times. It has no known antigen specificity. No base qualities exist here, and no much larger clone lies one base off it. The library was generated by RT-PCR. The instrument was an Illumina HiSeq 2500. TCRdb handled the public reads itself, with Q25 trimming in fastp and clone calling in MiXCR, and kept productive beta chains. Rows with one shared CDR3 protein collapse into an entry with the most common genes and DNA. Here the sample has approximately 700,000 distinct CDR3 sequences; about 15% occur a single time. Around a tenth of the sample is held by the ten biggest clonotypes.

This chain is built from TRBV4-3 and TRBJ2-1; 9 of the junction bases match TRBD2. This sequence originates from a man aged 45 to 65 who received an inactivated influenza vaccine. Donor details come from another sample of the same person, matched by shared clones. This sample comprised PBMCs from blood, obtained roughly 12 days after vaccination. This receptor carries the CDR3 CASSQDRASGAYNEQFF. DNA sequence: TGCGCCAGCAGCCAAGATCGGGCTAGCGGGGCCTACAATGAGCAGTTCTTC.